Listed below are T cell receptor beta chains from one sample, sequenced in a study of Graves' ophthalmopathy and Graves' hyperthyroidism. TCRdb independently ran MiXCR on the multiplex PCR reads; one entry per CDR3 protein. Of just over 600,000 distinct CDR3 sequences listed, about 20% are singletons. Sequences were obtained from peripheral blood. These receptors were collected from a woman under 30 with stable Graves' hyperthyroidism. Some clones in this sample may be carry-over from other donors' samples. Both conserved end residues are part of each CDR3. A D gene is named only where the DNA matches it firmly. For some rows the clone size is stated as once, few or many, or as a class when expanded; others skip it.

D gene: -; V gene: TRBV9; clone size: -; CDR3 protein: CASSVVGVGDIQYF
D gene: TRBD1; V gene: TRBV13; clone size: many; CDR3 protein: CASSYDRGRTSPLHF
D gene: TRBD1; V gene: TRBV6-1; clone size: -; CDR3 protein: CASSEVLGQGAGGELFF
D gene: -; V gene: TRBV3-1; clone size: many; CDR3 protein: CASSPSPGTEAFF
D gene: TRBD1; V gene: TRBV12-3/TRBV12-4; clone size: -; CDR3 protein: CASSLYPWRQGVGYTF
D gene: TRBD1; V gene: TRBV11-2; clone size: -; CDR3 protein: CASSLVRQGVVARDTEAFF
D gene: -; V gene: TRBV9; clone size: many; CDR3 protein: CASSVDPARETGNTIYF
D gene: -; V gene: TRBV20-1; clone size: many; CDR3 protein: CSARVRAGLSYEQYF
D gene: -; V gene: TRBV5-1; clone size: many; CDR3 protein: CASSSDGGWQETQYF
D gene: -; V gene: TRBV12-3/TRBV12-4; clone size: many; CDR3 protein: CASSLSRGESPLHF
D gene: -; V gene: TRBV20-1; clone size: many; CDR3 protein: CSARPESSYEQYF
D gene: -; V gene: TRBV6-5; clone size: many; CDR3 protein: CASSYRGTKNIQYF
D gene: TRBD1; V gene: TRBV11-2; clone size: many; CDR3 protein: CASSPRTGPMNTEAFF
D gene: -; V gene: TRBV2; clone size: -; CDR3 protein: CASSEVPQGGKNIQYF
D gene: -; V gene: TRBV6-2/TRBV6-3; clone size: few; CDR3 protein: CASSYGQGRIYEQYF
D gene: TRBD2; V gene: TRBV12-3/TRBV12-4; clone size: once; CDR3 protein: CASSERTSGFSYEQYF
D gene: -; V gene: TRBV6-1; clone size: few; CDR3 protein: CASSPDGAYGYTF
D gene: TRBD1; V gene: TRBV12-3/TRBV12-4; clone size: -; CDR3 protein: CASSLTGGLGNRDSPLHF
D gene: -; V gene: TRBV14; clone size: -; CDR3 protein: CASSHVDTGELFF
D gene: -; V gene: TRBV6-2/TRBV6-3; clone size: many; CDR3 protein: CASSYSDRWSGYTF
D gene: -; V gene: TRBV12-3/TRBV12-4; clone size: -; CDR3 protein: CASRSRYRFYEQYF
D gene: -; V gene: TRBV19; clone size: many; CDR3 protein: CASIPASSGGNYGYTF